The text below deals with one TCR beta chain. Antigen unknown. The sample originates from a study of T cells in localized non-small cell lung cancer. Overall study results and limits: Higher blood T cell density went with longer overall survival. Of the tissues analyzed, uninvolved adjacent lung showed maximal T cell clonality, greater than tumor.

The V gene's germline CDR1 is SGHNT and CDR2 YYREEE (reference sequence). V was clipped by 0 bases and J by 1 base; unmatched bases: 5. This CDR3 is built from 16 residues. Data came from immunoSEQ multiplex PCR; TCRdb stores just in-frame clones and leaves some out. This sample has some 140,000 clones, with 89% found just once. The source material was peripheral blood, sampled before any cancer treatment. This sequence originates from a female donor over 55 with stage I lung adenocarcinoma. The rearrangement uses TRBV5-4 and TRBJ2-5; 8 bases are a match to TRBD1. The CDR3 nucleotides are TGTGCCAGCAGCTTGGCCGTCAGGGGGCCCCAAGAGACCCAGTACTTC. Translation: CASSLAVRGPQETQYF.